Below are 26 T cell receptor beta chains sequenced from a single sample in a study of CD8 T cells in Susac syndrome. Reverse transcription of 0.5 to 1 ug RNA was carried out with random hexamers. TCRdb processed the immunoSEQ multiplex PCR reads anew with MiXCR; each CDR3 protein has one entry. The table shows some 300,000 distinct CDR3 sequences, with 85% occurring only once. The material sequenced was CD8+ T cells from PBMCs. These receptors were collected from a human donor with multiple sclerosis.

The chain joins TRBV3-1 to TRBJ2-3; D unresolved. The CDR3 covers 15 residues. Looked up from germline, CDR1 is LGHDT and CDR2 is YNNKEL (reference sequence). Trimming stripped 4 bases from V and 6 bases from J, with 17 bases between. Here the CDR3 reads CASSPAPPLGDTQYF. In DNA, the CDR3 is TGTGCCAGCAGCCCGGCACCCCCGTTAGGTGATACGCAGTATTTT.

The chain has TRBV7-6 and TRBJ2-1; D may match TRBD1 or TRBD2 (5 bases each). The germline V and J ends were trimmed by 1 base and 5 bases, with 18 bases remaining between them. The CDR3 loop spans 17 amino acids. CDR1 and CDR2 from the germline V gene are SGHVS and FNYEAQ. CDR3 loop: CASSLGPGPTGHNEQFF. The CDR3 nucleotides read TGTGCCAGCAGCTTAGGCCCCGGACCAACGGGGCACAATGAGCAGTTCTTC.

The CDR3 here is CASSPWPSNEQFF. The CDR3 bases are TGTGCCAGCAGCCCCTGGCCATCCAATGAGCAGTTCTTC. This chain links TRBV7-2 with TRBJ2-1; D is unclear. The CDR3 length is 13 residues. The V gene lost 5 bases and the J gene lost 6 bases, with 11 bases spanning the gap. CDR1 SGHTA and CDR2 FQGNSA come from the germline V gene.

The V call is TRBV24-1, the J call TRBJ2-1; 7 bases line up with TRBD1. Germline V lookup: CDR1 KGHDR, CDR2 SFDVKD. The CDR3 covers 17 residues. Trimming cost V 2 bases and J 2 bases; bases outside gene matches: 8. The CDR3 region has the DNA TGTGCCACCAGTGATTCGACAGGGAATGAACCCTACAATGAGCAGTTCTTC. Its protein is CATSDSTGNEPYNEQFF.

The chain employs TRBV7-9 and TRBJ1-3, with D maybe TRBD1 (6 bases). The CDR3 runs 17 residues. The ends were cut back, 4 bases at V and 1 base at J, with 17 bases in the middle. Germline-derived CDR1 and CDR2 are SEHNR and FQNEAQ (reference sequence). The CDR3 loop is CASSSTATGSSGNTIYF. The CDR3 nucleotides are TGTGCCAGCAGCTCGACGGCTACAGGGTCTTCTGGAAACACCATATATTTT.

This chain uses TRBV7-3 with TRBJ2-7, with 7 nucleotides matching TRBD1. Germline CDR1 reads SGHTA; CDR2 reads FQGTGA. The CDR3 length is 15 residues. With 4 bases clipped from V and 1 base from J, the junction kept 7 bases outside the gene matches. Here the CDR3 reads CASSYMTGSSYEQYF. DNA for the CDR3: TGTGCCAGCAGCTATATGACAGGGAGTTCCTACGAGCAGTACTTC. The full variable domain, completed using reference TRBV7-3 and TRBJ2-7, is GAGVSQTPSNKVTEKGKYVELRCDPISGHTALYWYRQSLGQGPEFLIYFQGTGAADDSGLPNDRFFAVRPEGSVSTLKIQRTERGDSAVYLCASSYMTGSSYEQYFGPGTRLTVT.

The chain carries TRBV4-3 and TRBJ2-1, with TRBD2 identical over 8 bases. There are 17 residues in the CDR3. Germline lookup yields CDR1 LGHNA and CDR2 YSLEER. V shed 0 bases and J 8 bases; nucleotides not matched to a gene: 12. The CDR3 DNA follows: TGCGCCAGCAGCCAAGATCGCCACTCGGACGGGAGGGATGAGCAGTTCTTC. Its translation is CASSQDRHSDGRDEQFF.

CDR3 amino acids: CASSAQREGTDTQYF. CDR3 nucleotides: TGTGCCAGCAGCGCCCAGCGGGAGGGGACAGATACGCAGTATTTT. The chain recombines TRBV12-3 or TRBV12-4 with TRBJ2-3; 10 nucleotides align to TRBD2. The V segment lost 6 bases and the J segment 3 bases; nucleotides outside the gene matches: 6. The CDR3 has 15 residues.

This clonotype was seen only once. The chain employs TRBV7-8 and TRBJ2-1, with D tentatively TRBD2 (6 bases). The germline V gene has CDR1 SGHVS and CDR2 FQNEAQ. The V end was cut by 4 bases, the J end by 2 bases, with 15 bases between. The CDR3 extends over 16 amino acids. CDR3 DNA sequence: TGTGCCAGCAGCTCTTGGGCCAGACTAGCCTACAATGAGCAGTTCTTC. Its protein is CASSSWARLAYNEQFF.

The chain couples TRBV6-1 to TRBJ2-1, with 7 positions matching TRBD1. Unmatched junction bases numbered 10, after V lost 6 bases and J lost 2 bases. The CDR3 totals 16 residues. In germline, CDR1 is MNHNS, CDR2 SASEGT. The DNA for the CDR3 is TGTGCCAGCAGCCTATCCGCCCAGGGGGCCTACAATGAGCAGTTCTTC. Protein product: CASSLSAQGAYNEQFF.

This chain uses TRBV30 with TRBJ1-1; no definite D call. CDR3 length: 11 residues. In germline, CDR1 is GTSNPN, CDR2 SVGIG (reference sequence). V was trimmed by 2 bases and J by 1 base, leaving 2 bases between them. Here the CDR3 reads CAWSTNTEAFF. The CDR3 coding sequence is TGTGCCTGGAGTACGAACACTGAAGCTTTCTTT.

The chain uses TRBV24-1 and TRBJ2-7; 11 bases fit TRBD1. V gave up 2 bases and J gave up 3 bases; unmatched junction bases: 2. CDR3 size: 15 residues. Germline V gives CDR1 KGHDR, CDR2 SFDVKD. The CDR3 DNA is TGTGCCACCAGTGATTCGGGACAGGGGGTCTACGAGCAGTACTTC. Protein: CATSDSGQGVYEQYF.

DNA for the CDR3: TGTGCCTGGAGGACAGGGGTAACCTACGAGCAGTACTTC. It yields the protein CAWRTGVTYEQYF. The chain is built from TRBV30 and TRBJ2-7; 8 bases line up with TRBD1. The trim removed 3 bases at V and 2 bases at J, leaving 3 bases unmatched. This CDR3 comprises 13 residues. Per the germline V gene, CDR1 is GTSNPN and CDR2 is SVGIG (reference sequence).

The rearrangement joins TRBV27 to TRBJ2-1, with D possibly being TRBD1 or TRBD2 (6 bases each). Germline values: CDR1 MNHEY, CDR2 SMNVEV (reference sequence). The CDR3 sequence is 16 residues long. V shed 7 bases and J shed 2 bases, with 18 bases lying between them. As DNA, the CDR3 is TGTGCCAGCAACCTGGGGGGCGGGCCTGCCTACAATGAGCAGTTCTTC. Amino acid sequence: CASNLGGGPAYNEQFF.

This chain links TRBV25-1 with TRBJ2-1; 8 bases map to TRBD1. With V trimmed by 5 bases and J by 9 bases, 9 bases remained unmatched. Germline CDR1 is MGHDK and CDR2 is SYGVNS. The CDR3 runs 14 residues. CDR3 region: CASSRTGNWPEQFF. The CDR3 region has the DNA TGTGCCAGCAGTCGGACAGGGAACTGGCCTGAGCAGTTCTTC.

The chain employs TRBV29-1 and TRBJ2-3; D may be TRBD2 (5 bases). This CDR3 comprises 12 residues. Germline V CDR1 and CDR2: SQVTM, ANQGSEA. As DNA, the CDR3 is TGCGGCGGGCAGGAAAACACAGATACGCAGTATTTT. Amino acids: CGGQENTDTQYF.

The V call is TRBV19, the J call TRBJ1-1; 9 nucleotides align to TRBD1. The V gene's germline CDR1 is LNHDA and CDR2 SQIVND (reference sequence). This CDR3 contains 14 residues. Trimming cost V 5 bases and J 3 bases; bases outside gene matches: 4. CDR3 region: CASSPWTGDTEAFF. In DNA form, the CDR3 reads TGTGCCAGTAGTCCTTGGACAGGGGACACTGAAGCTTTCTTT.

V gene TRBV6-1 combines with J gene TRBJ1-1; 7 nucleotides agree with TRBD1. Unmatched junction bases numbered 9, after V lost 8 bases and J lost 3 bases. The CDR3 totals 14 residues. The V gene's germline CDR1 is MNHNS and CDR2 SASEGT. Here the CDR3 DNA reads TGTGCCAGCGGTCCGACAGGGACTGACACTGAAGCTTTCTTT. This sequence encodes CASGPTGTDTEAFF.

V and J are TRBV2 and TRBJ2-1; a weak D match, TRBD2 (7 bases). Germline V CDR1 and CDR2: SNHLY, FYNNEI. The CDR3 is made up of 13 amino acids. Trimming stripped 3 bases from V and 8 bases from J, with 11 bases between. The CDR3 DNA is TGTGCCAGCAGTGAGTGGGGGGGCGATGAGCAGTTCTTC. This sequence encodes CASSEWGGDEQFF.

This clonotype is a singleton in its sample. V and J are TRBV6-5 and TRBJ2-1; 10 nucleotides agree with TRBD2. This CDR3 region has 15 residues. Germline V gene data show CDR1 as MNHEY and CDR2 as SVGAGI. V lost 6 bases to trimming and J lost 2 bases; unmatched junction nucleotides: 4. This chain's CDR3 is CASSGTSDTYNEQFF. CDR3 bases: TGTGCCAGCAGCGGGACTAGCGATACCTACAATGAGCAGTTCTTC.

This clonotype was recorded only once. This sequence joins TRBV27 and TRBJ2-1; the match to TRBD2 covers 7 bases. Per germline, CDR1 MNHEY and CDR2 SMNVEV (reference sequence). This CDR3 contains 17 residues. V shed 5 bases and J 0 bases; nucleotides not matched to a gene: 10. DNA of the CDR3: TGTGCCAGCAGTGAGTCCCAGGGCGGGAGCTCCTACAATGAGCAGTTCTTC. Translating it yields CASSESQGGSSYNEQFF.

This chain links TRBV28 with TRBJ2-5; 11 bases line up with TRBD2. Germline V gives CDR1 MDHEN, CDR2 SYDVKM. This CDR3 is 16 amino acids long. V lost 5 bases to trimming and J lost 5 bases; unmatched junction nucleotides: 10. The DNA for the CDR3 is TGTGCCAGCAGTCCCCGACTAGCGGGATTCAGGGAGACCCAGTACTTC. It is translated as CASSPRLAGFRETQYF.

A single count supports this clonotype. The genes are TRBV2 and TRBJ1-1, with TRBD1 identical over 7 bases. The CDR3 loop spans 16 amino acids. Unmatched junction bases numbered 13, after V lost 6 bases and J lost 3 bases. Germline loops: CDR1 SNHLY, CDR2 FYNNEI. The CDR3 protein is CASSPLVGTDYTEAFF. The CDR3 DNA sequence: TGTGCCAGCAGCCCCCTAGTAGGGACAGACTACACTGAAGCTTTCTTT.

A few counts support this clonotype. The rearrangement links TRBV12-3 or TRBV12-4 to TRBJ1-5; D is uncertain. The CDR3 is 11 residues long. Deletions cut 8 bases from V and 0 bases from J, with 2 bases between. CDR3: CASGSNQPQHF. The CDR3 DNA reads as TGTGCCAGCGGTAGCAATCAGCCCCAGCATTTT.

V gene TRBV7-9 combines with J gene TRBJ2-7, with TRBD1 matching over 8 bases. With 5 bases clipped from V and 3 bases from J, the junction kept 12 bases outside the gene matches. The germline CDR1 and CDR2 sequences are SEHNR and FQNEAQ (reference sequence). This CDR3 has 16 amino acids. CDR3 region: CASSGYQGAELYEQYF. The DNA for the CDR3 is TGTGCCAGCAGCGGATACCAGGGGGCTGAGCTCTACGAGCAGTACTTC.

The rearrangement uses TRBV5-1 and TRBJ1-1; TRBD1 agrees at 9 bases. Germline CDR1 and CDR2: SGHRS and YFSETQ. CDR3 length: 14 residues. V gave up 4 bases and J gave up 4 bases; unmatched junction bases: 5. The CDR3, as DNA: TGCGCCAGCAGCCTAGAGACAGGGGGCACTGAAGCTTTCTTT. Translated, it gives CASSLETGGTEAFF.